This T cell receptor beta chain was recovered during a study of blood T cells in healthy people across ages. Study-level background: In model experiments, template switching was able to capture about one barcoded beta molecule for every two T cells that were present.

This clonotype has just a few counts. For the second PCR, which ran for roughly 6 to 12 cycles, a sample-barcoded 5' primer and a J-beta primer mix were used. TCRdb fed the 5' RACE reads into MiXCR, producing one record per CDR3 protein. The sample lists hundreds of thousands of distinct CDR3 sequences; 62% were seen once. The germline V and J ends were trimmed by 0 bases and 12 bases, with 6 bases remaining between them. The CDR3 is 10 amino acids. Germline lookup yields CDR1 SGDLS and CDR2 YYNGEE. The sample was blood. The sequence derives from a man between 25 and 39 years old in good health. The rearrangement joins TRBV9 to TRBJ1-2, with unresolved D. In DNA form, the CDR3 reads TGTGCCAGCAGCGTAGAGGAGGACACCTTC. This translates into CASSVEEDTF.